A selection of T cell receptor beta chains follows, all from one sample in a study of blood T cell repertoires in COVID-19. Using immunoSEQ multiplex PCR, the repertoire was profiled, and TCRdb retains in-frame clones only, with some absent. The repertoire holds fewer than 350,000 clones, with 75% to 90% as singletons. The sequencing sample was made of peripheral blood. The origin of the receptors is a woman aged 25 to 39 who had recovered from COVID-19. CDR3s include the opening cysteine and the closing phenylalanine or tryptophan. The order of the fields is CDR3 DNA, CDR3 protein, D gene, J gene, V gene, clone size. The D gene is left open where the match is weak. For some rows the clone size is stated as once, few or many, or as a class when expanded; others skip it.

cdr3_nt: TGTGCTAGCAGCTCGGCGCGCGGTCGAACGAACACCGGGGAGCTGTTTTTT
cdr3_aa: CASSSARGRTNTGELFF
d_call: NA
j_call: TRBJ2-2
v_call: TRBV7-7
clone_size: NA

cdr3_nt: TGTGCCAGAAGCTTGGAGGGGGTTGGGAACACTGAAGCTTTCTTT
cdr3_aa: CARSLEGVGNTEAFF
d_call: NA
j_call: TRBJ1-1
v_call: TRBV5-3
clone_size: NA

cdr3_nt: TGTGCCAGCAGCTTAGGGGACAGTTGGGGCTACACCTTC
cdr3_aa: CASSLGDSWGYTF
d_call: TRBD1
j_call: TRBJ1-2
v_call: TRBV7-9
clone_size: NA

cdr3_nt: TGCGCCAGCAGCTCCGCGCAGGGGGCGAACACTGAAGCTTTCTTT
cdr3_aa: CASSSAQGANTEAFF
d_call: TRBD1
j_call: TRBJ1-1
v_call: TRBV5-1
clone_size: NA

cdr3_nt: TGTGCCAGCAGCTTAGTAGGTCCTAGCTTCCCAGATACGCAGTATTTT
cdr3_aa: CASSLVGPSFPDTQYF
d_call: NA
j_call: TRBJ2-3
v_call: TRBV7-8
clone_size: NA

cdr3_nt: TGCGCCAGCAGCGCGCAGGGGGCAGGGTCTGAAGCTTTCTTT
cdr3_aa: CASSAQGAGSEAFF
d_call: TRBD1
j_call: TRBJ1-1
v_call: TRBV5-1
clone_size: NA

cdr3_nt: TGTGCCAGCAGTGAACCCGGGACTAGCGGGATGGATGAGCAGTTCTTC
cdr3_aa: CASSEPGTSGMDEQFF
d_call: TRBD2
j_call: TRBJ2-1
v_call: TRBV25-1
clone_size: NA

cdr3_nt: TGCGCCAGCAGCCATACTCAACAGGGGGTAGGAGAGACCCAGTACTTC
cdr3_aa: CASSHTQQGVGETQYF
d_call: TRBD1
j_call: TRBJ2-5
v_call: TRBV4-1
clone_size: NA

cdr3_nt: TGTGCCAGCAGCACCCAGGGGGACACTGAAGCTTTCTTT
cdr3_aa: CASSTQGDTEAFF
d_call: TRBD1
j_call: TRBJ1-1
v_call: TRBV5-5
clone_size: NA

cdr3_nt: TGTGCCACCGGAGACGGGTACGAGCAGTACTTC
cdr3_aa: CATGDGYEQYF
d_call: NA
j_call: TRBJ2-7
v_call: TRBV24-1
clone_size: NA

cdr3_nt: TGTGCCAGCAGCATGATCGACAGCTACGAGCAGTACTTC
cdr3_aa: CASSMIDSYEQYF
d_call: NA
j_call: TRBJ2-7
v_call: TRBV12-3/TRBV12-4
clone_size: NA

cdr3_nt: TGTGCCAGCAGCTCGACTAGCGGGGGGCTCACAGATACGCAGTATTTT
cdr3_aa: CASSSTSGGLTDTQYF
d_call: TRBD2
j_call: TRBJ2-3
v_call: TRBV7-8
clone_size: NA

cdr3_nt: TGTGCCAGCAGTGAAGACAGAGCCTACGAGCAGTACTTC
cdr3_aa: CASSEDRAYEQYF
d_call: NA
j_call: TRBJ2-7
v_call: TRBV6-1
clone_size: NA

cdr3_nt: TGTGCCAGCAGCGGACCGACAGGCGGGGAGCTGTTTTTT
cdr3_aa: CASSGPTGGELFF
d_call: NA
j_call: TRBJ2-2
v_call: TRBV9
clone_size: NA

cdr3_nt: TGCGCCAGCAGCTCGGGGACTAGCGGGGCTAATGAGCAGTTCTTC
cdr3_aa: CASSSGTSGANEQFF
d_call: TRBD2
j_call: TRBJ2-1
v_call: TRBV5-1
clone_size: NA

cdr3_nt: TGTGCCAGTAGTATATCTCAGTCCTACGAGCAGTACTTC
cdr3_aa: CASSISQSYEQYF
d_call: NA
j_call: TRBJ2-7
v_call: TRBV19
clone_size: NA

cdr3_nt: TGTGCCTGGAGTCGGGTATCCCCTGCGGGCACTAATGAAAAACTGTTTTTT
cdr3_aa: CAWSRVSPAGTNEKLFF
d_call: NA
j_call: TRBJ1-4
v_call: TRBV30
clone_size: NA

cdr3_nt: TGTGCCAGCAGTTACGCACTAGCGGGAGGGCCAAGGGAGACCCAGTACTTC
cdr3_aa: CASSYALAGGPRETQYF
d_call: TRBD2
j_call: TRBJ2-5
v_call: TRBV6-2/TRBV6-3
clone_size: NA

cdr3_nt: TGTGCCAGCAGCTACTCCTCCTACGAGCAGTACTTC
cdr3_aa: CASSYSSYEQYF
d_call: NA
j_call: TRBJ2-7
v_call: TRBV3-1/TRBV3-2
clone_size: NA

cdr3_nt: TGTGCCAGTAGTATTTCGTCACAGAAGAACACTGAAGCTTTCTTT
cdr3_aa: CASSISSQKNTEAFF
d_call: NA
j_call: TRBJ1-1
v_call: TRBV19
clone_size: few

cdr3_nt: TGTGCCTGGAGTGACAGGGGCTACGAGCAGTACTTC
cdr3_aa: CAWSDRGYEQYF
d_call: TRBD1
j_call: TRBJ2-7
v_call: TRBV30
clone_size: few

cdr3_nt: TGTGCCAGCAGCCCAAGGACAGGGCCAGGCAATGAGCAGTTCTTC
cdr3_aa: CASSPRTGPGNEQFF
d_call: TRBD1
j_call: TRBJ2-1
v_call: TRBV7-2
clone_size: NA

cdr3_nt: TGTGCCAGTAGTACTCGACAGGGAGCTAACTATGGCTACACCTTC
cdr3_aa: CASSTRQGANYGYTF
d_call: TRBD1
j_call: TRBJ1-2
v_call: TRBV19
clone_size: NA

cdr3_nt: TGTGCCAGTAGTCTCGGACAGGGGGGAATCTATGGCTACACCTTC
cdr3_aa: CASSLGQGGIYGYTF
d_call: TRBD1
j_call: TRBJ1-2
v_call: TRBV19
clone_size: few

cdr3_nt: TGCGCCAGCAGGGGCCAGGGTCAGGGGCCGGAAAAACTGTTTTTT
cdr3_aa: CASRGQGQGPEKLFF
d_call: NA
j_call: TRBJ1-4
v_call: TRBV5-1
clone_size: NA

cdr3_nt: TGCGCCAGCAGCCAAGACGGACTAGCGGGAGGCCCCACCGGGGAGCTGTTTTTT
cdr3_aa: CASSQDGLAGGPTGELFF
d_call: TRBD2
j_call: TRBJ2-2
v_call: TRBV4-3
clone_size: NA

cdr3_nt: TGTGCCAGCAGCCCCACCCTCGACAGGGGGCTTGGTGAAGCTTTCTTT
cdr3_aa: CASSPTLDRGLGEAFF
d_call: TRBD1
j_call: TRBJ1-1
v_call: TRBV3-1/TRBV3-2
clone_size: NA

cdr3_nt: TGTGCCAGCAGCTTATGGGGGACAGGGGCGGGCAATGAGCAGTTCTTC
cdr3_aa: CASSLWGTGAGNEQFF
d_call: TRBD1
j_call: TRBJ2-1
v_call: TRBV7-9
clone_size: NA

cdr3_nt: TGTGCCAGCAGCGCCGGTAGCCCCCCAAGTGGCTACACCTTC
cdr3_aa: CASSAGSPPSGYTF
d_call: NA
j_call: TRBJ1-2
v_call: TRBV2
clone_size: many

cdr3_nt: TGCGCCAGCAGCCAAGACCGACTAGCGGGGTGGGAGACCCAGTACTTC
cdr3_aa: CASSQDRLAGWETQYF
d_call: TRBD2
j_call: TRBJ2-5
v_call: TRBV4-1
clone_size: NA

cdr3_nt: TGTGCCAGCAGCTTAGGGGGACAGGGGAGGGAGACCCAGTACTTC
cdr3_aa: CASSLGGQGRETQYF
d_call: TRBD1
j_call: TRBJ2-5
v_call: TRBV11-2
clone_size: NA

cdr3_nt: TGTGCCACCAGTGATTTATGGAGCAATGAGCAGTTCTTC
cdr3_aa: CATSDLWSNEQFF
d_call: NA
j_call: TRBJ2-1
v_call: TRBV24-1
clone_size: NA

cdr3_nt: TGTGCTAGCAGCTTAGGAACAGGAGCGTCCTACGAGCAGTACTTC
cdr3_aa: CASSLGTGASYEQYF
d_call: NA
j_call: TRBJ2-7
v_call: TRBV7-7
clone_size: NA

cdr3_nt: TGTGCCAGCTCACCATTGGACAGGGTCCTCACCGGGGAGCTGTTTTTT
cdr3_aa: CASSPLDRVLTGELFF
d_call: TRBD1
j_call: TRBJ2-2
v_call: TRBV18
clone_size: NA

cdr3_nt: TGTGCCATCAGTGACACTAACTATGGCTACACCTTC
cdr3_aa: CAISDTNYGYTF
d_call: NA
j_call: TRBJ1-2
v_call: TRBV10-3
clone_size: NA

cdr3_nt: TGTGCCAGCAGCCTCTCAGGGACTGAAGCTTTCTTT
cdr3_aa: CASSLSGTEAFF
d_call: NA
j_call: TRBJ1-1
v_call: TRBV4-2
clone_size: NA

cdr3_nt: TGTGCCAGCAGCTTAGCCCCGGGACAGGGATACAATGAGCAGTTCTTC
cdr3_aa: CASSLAPGQGYNEQFF
d_call: TRBD1
j_call: TRBJ2-1
v_call: TRBV11-1
clone_size: NA

cdr3_nt: TGTGCCAGCAGTTTATCGAAGGAGGCGCCACCCCTCCACTTT
cdr3_aa: CASSLSKEAPPLHF
d_call: NA
j_call: TRBJ1-6
v_call: TRBV27
clone_size: NA

cdr3_nt: TGTGCCAGCAGCCGCCGCGGGGGAGTGGGAACTGAAGCTTTCTTT
cdr3_aa: CASSRRGGVGTEAFF
d_call: NA
j_call: TRBJ1-1
v_call: TRBV3-1/TRBV3-2
clone_size: NA

cdr3_nt: TGTGCCAGCAGTTTATTAGGACAGGGGTACGAGCAGTTCTTC
cdr3_aa: CASSLLGQGYEQFF
d_call: TRBD1
j_call: TRBJ2-1
v_call: TRBV27
clone_size: NA

cdr3_nt: TGTGCCACCAGTGAATCTGGTAGGGGCCCAGCCACCGGGGAGCTGTTTTTT
cdr3_aa: CATSESGRGPATGELFF
d_call: NA
j_call: TRBJ2-2
v_call: TRBV24-1
clone_size: NA

cdr3_nt: TGTGCCAGACAAAGGACCAACGACAGGGGTAATGAGCAGTTCTTC
cdr3_aa: CARQRTNDRGNEQFF
d_call: TRBD1
j_call: TRBJ2-1
v_call: TRBV6-9
clone_size: NA

cdr3_nt: TGTGCCAGCAGCTTAAATACAGGGCCAGAGACCCAGTACTTC
cdr3_aa: CASSLNTGPETQYF
d_call: NA
j_call: TRBJ2-5
v_call: TRBV7-2
clone_size: NA

cdr3_nt: TGTGCCAGCAGCCAGGCCAGACATCCCAACTATGGCTACACCTTC
cdr3_aa: CASSQARHPNYGYTF
d_call: NA
j_call: TRBJ1-2
v_call: TRBV5-6
clone_size: few

cdr3_nt: TGTGCCAGTAGTAGGGACTTATACAATGAGCAGTTCTTC
cdr3_aa: CASSRDLYNEQFF
d_call: NA
j_call: TRBJ2-1
v_call: TRBV19
clone_size: NA

cdr3_nt: TGTGCCTGGAGTCCCCCGACAGGGCTAAGAGAGACCCAGTACTTC
cdr3_aa: CAWSPPTGLRETQYF
d_call: TRBD1
j_call: TRBJ2-5
v_call: TRBV30
clone_size: NA

cdr3_nt: TGTGCCAGCAGACGGGACAGGGGTGCCTACGAGCAGTACTTC
cdr3_aa: CASRRDRGAYEQYF
d_call: TRBD1
j_call: TRBJ2-7
v_call: TRBV2
clone_size: NA

cdr3_nt: TGCGCCAGCAGCCAAGACGGGACTGAAACAGATACGCAGTATTTT
cdr3_aa: CASSQDGTETDTQYF
d_call: NA
j_call: TRBJ2-3
v_call: TRBV4-1
clone_size: NA